This TCR beta chain was profiled in a study of T cells in tuberculosis. Turning to the study itself: CD1B tetramers identified T cells specific for mycobacterial lipid GMM. This South African cohort compared adolescents with or without latent tuberculosis against adults with active tuberculosis.

Germline V lookup: CDR1 MNHEY, CDR2 SMNVEV (reference sequence). With 4 bases clipped from V and 5 bases from J, the junction kept 5 bases outside the gene matches. The CDR3 is made up of 13 amino acids. Study results and caveats: Active tuberculosis cases were adults; controls were adolescents.

Time point denoted: new active TB diagnosis, blood taken before or within 7 days of starting treatment. The method was immunoSEQ multiplex PCR; TCRdb's version includes in-frame clones alone and lacks a portion of them. The data hold over 30,000 clones, with 93% observed a single time. On this clone: Its antigen is unidentified.

The receptor's source is an adult with tuberculosis. This chain connects TRBV27 to TRBJ2-7, with 7 bases fitting TRBD1. The sequenced sample was PBMCs, obtained at tuberculosis diagnosis. The CDR3 DNA follows: TGTGCCAGCAGTTCCATGACAGGGCACGAGCAGTACTTC. Translated, it gives CASSSMTGHEQYF.